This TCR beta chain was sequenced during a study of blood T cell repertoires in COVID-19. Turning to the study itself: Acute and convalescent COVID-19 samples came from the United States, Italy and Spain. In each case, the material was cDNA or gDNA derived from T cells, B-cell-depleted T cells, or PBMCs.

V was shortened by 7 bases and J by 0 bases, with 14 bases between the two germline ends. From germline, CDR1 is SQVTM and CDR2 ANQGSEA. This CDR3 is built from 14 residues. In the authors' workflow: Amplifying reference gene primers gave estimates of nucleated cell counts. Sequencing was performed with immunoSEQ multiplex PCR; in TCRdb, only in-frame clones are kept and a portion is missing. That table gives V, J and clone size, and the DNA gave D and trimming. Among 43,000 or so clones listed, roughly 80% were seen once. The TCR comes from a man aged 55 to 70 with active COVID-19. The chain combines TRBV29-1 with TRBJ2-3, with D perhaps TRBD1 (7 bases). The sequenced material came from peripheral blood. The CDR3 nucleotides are TGCAGCGCAAAGACAGGGACTAGCACAGATACGCAGTATTTT. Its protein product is CSAKTGTSTDTQYF.